The clone carrying this T cell receptor beta chain occurred many times. No antigen is known for it. CDR3 and TCR beta VDJ profiling relied on a genomic DNA template. A single record per CDR3 protein comes from TCRdb applying MiXCR to the reads. Of around 170,000 distinct CDR3 sequences listed, under 55% are singletons. From germline, CDR1 is LNHNV and CDR2 YYDKDF (reference sequence). CDR3 length equals 13 residues. The V end lost 1 base, the J end lost 9 bases, and 10 bases lay between the germline ends. This sample was taken from a study of CD8+CD57+ T cells in acquired aplastic anemia. Whole-study findings and limits: Patients and controls shared twenty-nine CD8+ CDR3 sequences, which appeared highly expressed in patients and within their immunodominant clones.

Patients who underwent sequencing had shown CD8+CD57+ cell expansion by flow cytometry. The cohort consisted entirely of patients having severe acquired aplastic anemia. No therapy had been given to the patients at the time of blood sampling. The rearrangement joins TRBV15 to TRBJ1-5; D is unclear. The sequence was collected from a human donor with aplastic anemia. The material sequenced was sorted CD4+, CD8+, or CD8+CD57+ T cells (not recorded which) from PBMCs. Here the CDR3 DNA reads TGTGCCACCAGCAGAGTCCAGGTTATGCCCCAGCATTTT. This translates into CATSRVQVMPQHF.